The clone carrying this T cell receptor beta chain was counted ten times or more. The antigen remains unidentified. TCR beta CDR3 sequences were amplified from RNA transcripts. The HTBI primer set was used in a first-round RT-PCR of the TCR CDR3. TCRdb passed the multiplex PCR reads through MiXCR, listing each CDR3 protein once. This sample yields 200,000 to 250,000 distinct CDR3 sequences, of which roughly 17% are seen a single time; 28% belongs to the top ten. In germline, CDR1 is SGHVS, CDR2 FNYEAQ. V was pared by 4 bases and J by 4 bases, with 5 bases of the junction left unmatched. The CDR3 is made up of 16 amino acids. The data were taken from a study of T cells in Graves' hyperthyroidism and ophthalmopathy. Whole-study findings and limits: The blood repertoire included most of the expanded thyroid clonotypes above 0.001.

Active moderate-to-severe ophthalmopathy, Clinical Activity Score at least 3, NOSPECS at least 4, under 3 months' duration. PBMCs were obtained from about 10 ml fresh peripheral blood. This rearrangement joins TRBV7-6 to TRBJ2-1, with TRBD2 matching 12 bases. The receptor was isolated from a woman aged 18-29 years with Graves' ophthalmopathy. Sequenced material: blood. Written as DNA, the CDR3 is TGTGCCAGCAGCTCAACGACTAGCGGGGGTTACAATGAGCAGTTCTTC. This codes for CASSSTTSGGYNEQFF.